The 8 T cell receptor beta chains below were found in one sample sequenced in a study of monozygotic twins with inflammatory bowel disease. Reprocessing the 5' RACE reads, TCRdb reports a single entry for every CDR3 protein and omits DNA. The data show 150,000 to 200,000 distinct CDR3 sequences, and the top ten clones hold approximately 3%. Sequencing used blood. These receptors all stem from a human donor with ulcerative colitis or Crohn's disease, or a healthy co-twin of an affected twin (not recorded which).

This sequence joins TRBV5-1 and TRBJ1-4. The CDR3 sequence is 14 residues long. Germline V gives CDR1 SGHRS, CDR2 YFSETQ. This chain's CDR3 is CASSLTRGNEKLFF.

V is TRBV7-3 and J is TRBJ2-2; TCRdb lists TRBD1, though no DNA is available to test this call. This CDR3 is 15 amino acids long. Germline CDR1 SGHTA, CDR2 FQGTGA. CDR3 in amino acids: CASSYSRGNTGELFF.

The CDR3 sequence: CASSLAGTGGISGNTIYF. This chain links TRBV5-6 with TRBJ1-3; TCRdb indicates TRBD1, and absent DNA this call remains unverified. Germline loops: CDR1 SGHDT, CDR2 YYEEEE. The CDR3 runs to 18 residues.

This chain links TRBV7-9 with TRBJ2-7. The CDR3 totals 13 residues. Germline-derived CDR1 and CDR2 are SEHNR and FQNEAQ (reference sequence). The CDR3 protein is CASSKRMTDEQYF.

The chain recombines TRBV9 with TRBJ2-5; without DNA, the TCRdb call of TRBD1 cannot be checked. Germline V gene sequence: CDR1 SGDLS, CDR2 YYNGEE. The CDR3 has 14 amino acids. Here the CDR3 reads CASSLRQGWETQYF. Full variable domain (missing parts from reference TRBV9 and TRBJ2-5): DSGVTQTPKHLITATGQRVTLRCSPRSGDLSVYWYQQSLDQGLQFLIQYYNGEERAKGNILERFSAQQFPDLHSELNLSSLELGDSALYFCASSLRQGWETQYFGPGTRLLVL.

This chain links TRBV28 with TRBJ1-2. This CDR3 is 16 amino acids long. Germline-derived CDR1 and CDR2 are MDHEN and SYDVKM. The CDR3: CASSFIPQHSNYGYTF.

The rearrangement links TRBV5-8 to TRBJ2-4; TCRdb returns TRBD1, unconfirmable since there is no DNA. CDR1 is SGHTS, CDR2 YDEGEE, per germline. The CDR3 covers 14 residues. Here the CDR3 reads CASSLNGGGNIQYF.

The chain employs TRBV7-6 and TRBJ1-1; the TCRdb call, TRBD1, lacks DNA for checking. Per germline, CDR1 SGHVS and CDR2 FNYEAQ. The CDR3 loop spans 14 amino acids. CDR3 region: CASSLSGENTEAFF.